This passage covers 24 T cell receptor beta chains from one sample sequenced in a study of cytomegalovirus exposure and HLA in healthy donors (dated by TCRdb to 2017 to 2019). The library was generated by the immunoSEQ multiplex PCR assay. A mixture of 60 forward primers for TCR Vbeta segments and 13 reverse primers for TCR Jbeta segments was used in the multiplex PCR. In its TCRdb copy, this immuneACCESS table keeps in-frame sequences only and misses some clones. Where compared with another copy, unresolved V genes explain less than half of these, and the others have no known cause. The sample yields some 140,000 clones; 73% were counted once. 1.3% of the sample goes to the ten largest clones. The sequenced material came from PBMCs. These receptors were collected from a woman in her forties in good health and CMV-seronegative.

This clone turned up a few times. The gene calls are TRBV4-3 and TRBJ1-4, with a possible D match to TRBD1 (6 bases). The V end lost 0 bases, the J end lost 5 bases, and 13 bases lay between the germline ends. The CDR3 sequence is 16 residues long. CDR1 LGHNA and CDR2 YSLEER come from the germline V gene. The CDR3, as DNA: TGCGCCAGCAGCCAAGACCGGACAGCATGGAATGAAAAACTGTTTTTT. Translated, it gives CASSQDRTAWNEKLFF.

A single count supports this clone. The chain joins TRBV20-1 to TRBJ1-1; 7 bases are shared with TRBD1. In germline, CDR1 is DFQATT, CDR2 SNEGSKA (reference sequence). The CDR3 sequence is 11 residues long. J gave up 8 bases and V 6 bases, and 6 bases lay outside the gene matches. The CDR3 here is CSAQRDSEAFF. The CDR3 DNA is TGCAGTGCCCAAAGGGACAGCGAAGCTTTCTTT.

This chain links TRBV2 with TRBJ1-3; 11 bases are shared with TRBD1. CDR1 SNHLY and CDR2 FYNNEI come from the germline V gene. After removal of 4 bases from V and 2 bases from J, the junction contained 1 base not matched to a gene. CDR3 length equals 15 residues. CDR3 loop: CASSGTGGAGNTIYF. In DNA, the CDR3 is TGTGCCAGCAGTGGGACAGGGGGCGCTGGAAACACCATATATTTT.

This chain connects TRBV25-1 to TRBJ1-2; TRBD1 agrees at 7 bases. Trimming took 8 bases from V and 8 from J; bases not matched to a gene: 14. Germline assignment: CDR1 MGHDK and CDR2 SYGVNS. The CDR3 sequence is 14 residues long. The CDR3 loop is CASAPASGGTGYTF. Here the CDR3 DNA reads TGTGCCAGCGCCCCAGCCTCAGGGGGAACCGGCTACACCTTC.

This clone was recorded only once. This chain joins TRBV4-3 and TRBJ2-7; 14 bases match TRBD2. J gave up 4 bases and V 3 bases, and 20 bases lay outside the gene matches. This CDR3 contains 21 residues. From germline, CDR1 is LGHNA and CDR2 YSLEER. The CDR3 coding sequence is TGCGCCAGCAGCCACCCCCGCGGTGGGACTAGCGGGGGCCAAATTATTTACGAGCAGTACGTC. Translation: CASSHPRGGTSGGQIIYEQYV.

The chain recombines TRBV7-2 with TRBJ2-3; 11 bases map to TRBD2. V lost 3 bases, J lost 15 bases, and 8 bases stayed unmatched. Germline assignment: CDR1 SGHTA and CDR2 FQGNSA. The CDR3 sequence is 13 residues long. The CDR3 reads CASSFTSSGGLYF. In DNA, the CDR3 is TGTGCCAGCAGCTTTACCTCTAGCGGGGGGCTTTATTTT.

The DNA of the CDR3 is TGTGCCAGCAGCTTGGGTCCGGACAGGACTTATCAGCCCCAGCATTTT. Encoded protein: CASSLGPDRTYQPQHF. The chain has TRBV5-6 and TRBJ1-5; 7 nucleotides line up with TRBD1. The CDR3 totals 16 residues. The V and J ends lost 0 bases and 5 bases, in that order; junction bases with no gene match: 8. Germline lookup yields CDR1 SGHDT and CDR2 YYEEEE.

The table lists this clone with a few counts. The chain links TRBV19 to TRBJ2-2, with no clear D. The ends were cut back, 3 bases at V and 7 bases at J, with 12 bases in the middle. The CDR3 loop spans 14 amino acids. The germline V gene encodes CDR1 LNHDA and CDR2 SQIVND (reference sequence). In DNA form, the CDR3 reads TGTGCCAGTAGTATCGGGTCCTCTGTCGGGGAGCTGTTTTTT. This sequence encodes CASSIGSSVGELFF.

This clone was counted between two and nine times. The CDR3 nucleotides read TGTGCCATGGGGGGACAGATCACAGATACGCAGTATTTT. Protein: CAMGGQITDTQYF. The chain couples TRBV6-1 to TRBJ2-3; TRBD1 is a possible D gene (7 bases). The V gene's germline CDR1 is MNHNS and CDR2 SASEGT. CDR3 length: 13 residues. V lost 10 bases, J lost 2 bases, and 13 bases lay in between.

This clone came up once. This chain connects TRBV28 to TRBJ1-2, with D unclear. Trimming removed 2 bases from V and 2 bases from J, with 9 bases in between. This CDR3 contains 14 residues. Germline CDR1 and CDR2: MDHEN and SYDVKM. The CDR3 sequence: CASSLDLRNYGYTF. The CDR3 DNA follows: TGTGCCAGCAGTTTAGATTTGAGGAACTATGGCTACACCTTC.

The DNA of the CDR3 is TGTGCCAGCAGCTTAGTCGGCAGGGGCCAAGAGACCCAGTACTTC. The encoded protein is CASSLVGRGQETQYF. The V and J genes are TRBV7-9 and TRBJ2-5; D is perhaps TRBD1 (6 bases). The V end lost 1 base, the J end lost 1 base, and 10 bases lay between the germline ends. Germline assignment: CDR1 SEHNR and CDR2 FQNEAQ (reference sequence). The CDR3 is made up of 15 amino acids.

This clone was observed at least ten times. The V call is TRBV28, the J call TRBJ1-3; 11 nucleotides match TRBD1. Germline CDR1 is MDHEN and CDR2 is SYDVKM. The V gene end was trimmed by 1 base and the J gene end by 1 base; junction bases not matched to a gene: 9. This CDR3 has 19 amino acids. CDR3: CASSLSGRTGGASGNTIYF. The CDR3 coding sequence is TGTGCCAGCAGTTTATCGGGTCGGACAGGGGGCGCTTCTGGAAACACCATATATTTT. Full variable domain (remainder filled in from reference TRBV28 and TRBJ1-3): DVKVTQSSRYLVKRTGEKVFLECVQDMDHENMFWYRQDPGLGLRLIYFSYDVKMKEKGDIPEGYSVSREKKERFSLILESASTNQTSMYLCASSLSGRTGGASGNTIYFGEGSWLTVV.

The chain combines TRBV7-9 with TRBJ2-3, with TRBD1 as a possible D gene (6 bases). Trimming took 3 bases from V and 2 from J, leaving 9 bases between them. The germline gives CDR1 SEHNR, CDR2 FQNEAQ (reference sequence). The CDR3 contains 14 residues. The CDR3 coding sequence is TGTGCCAGCAGCTTCGGACAGTCCACAGATACGCAGTATTTT. Its translation is CASSFGQSTDTQYF.

J is TRBJ1-2 and V is TRBV28, with D possibly matching TRBD1 (5 bases). The CDR3 sequence is 17 residues long. Germline V gives CDR1 MDHEN, CDR2 SYDVKM. V was cut by 3 bases and J by 3 bases, with 20 bases left in between. The CDR3 DNA reads as TGTGCCAGCAGTTTTAGGTACAGGAAATCCTTGGACTATGGCTACACCTTC. It encodes CASSFRYRKSLDYGYTF.

This clone was detected many times. The chain links TRBV11-2 to TRBJ2-7, with 7 positions matching TRBD1. Germline values: CDR1 SGHAT, CDR2 FQNNGV. The CDR3 extends over 15 amino acids. V lost 1 base, J lost 0 bases, and 3 bases stayed unmatched. CDR3 region: CASSLGDSHSYEQYF. CDR3 coding DNA: TGTGCCAGCAGCTTAGGGGACAGCCACTCCTACGAGCAGTACTTC.

This clone was found once. This chain connects TRBV18 to TRBJ2-1; TRBD1 matches 9 bases. Losses at the gene ends were 3 bases for V and 0 bases for J; bases not matched to a gene: 3. The CDR3 totals 16 residues. The V gene's germline CDR1 is KGHSH and CDR2 LQKENI. The CDR3 DNA sequence: TGTGCCAGCTCACCCCCGACAGGGGGCTCCTACAATGAGCAGTTCTTC. This encodes CASSPPTGGSYNEQFF. Looking up the rest from reference TRBV18 and TRBJ2-1 gives the full variable domain: NAGVMQNPRHLVRRRGQEARLRCSPMKGHSHVYWYRQLPEEGLKFMVYLQKENIIDESGMPKERFSAEFPKEGPSILRIQQVVRGDSAAYFCASSPPTGGSYNEQFFGPGTRLTVL.

The chain carries TRBV28 and TRBJ1-5, with a tentative D call TRBD1 (5 bases). This CDR3 spans 14 amino acids. Germline lookup yields CDR1 MDHEN and CDR2 SYDVKM. V gave up 4 bases and J gave up 2 bases, with 9 bases separating them. The CDR3 loop is CASSYRQRNQPQHF. Written as DNA, the CDR3 is TGTGCCAGCAGTTATCGACAGCGCAATCAGCCCCAGCATTTT.

This clone occurred once. This rearrangement joins TRBV6-6 to TRBJ1-5, with D possibly being TRBD1 (5 bases). The CDR3 totals 15 residues. Trimming took 5 bases from V and 1 from J, leaving 12 bases between them. Germline-derived CDR1 and CDR2 are MNHNY and SVGAGI (reference sequence). The CDR3 nucleotides read TGTGCCAGCAGTACAGTAGGGGAAAGCAATCAGCCCCAGCATTTT. It encodes CASSTVGESNQPQHF.

V usage is TRBV19 and J usage is TRBJ1-1, with 9 nucleotides matching TRBD1. Germline CDR1 LNHDA, CDR2 SQIVND (reference sequence). The CDR3 covers 16 residues. Unmatched junction bases numbered 13, after V lost 6 bases and J lost 5 bases. CDR3 in amino acids: CASSLLTGGFKTEAFF. DNA of the CDR3: TGTGCCAGTAGCCTACTAACAGGGGGCTTTAAGACTGAAGCTTTCTTT.

The chain couples TRBV6-6 to TRBJ2-5; 13 nucleotides line up with TRBD2. This CDR3 is 16 amino acids long. Unmatched junction bases numbered 8, after V lost 4 bases and J lost 6 bases. Per the germline V gene, CDR1 is MNHNY and CDR2 is SVGAGI (reference sequence). CDR3 nucleotides: TGTGCCAGCAGTTCCGAACTAGCGGGGGGGCGAAAGACCCAGTACTTC. Protein sequence: CASSSELAGGRKTQYF.

The V and J genes are TRBV9 and TRBJ1-3; D gene unclear. Trimming pared 0 bases from V and 4 bases from J, leaving 8 bases between. Germline CDR1 reads SGDLS; CDR2 reads YYNGEE. The length of the CDR3 is 14 residues. The CDR3 sequence is CASSVGRGGNTIYF. CDR3 in DNA: TGTGCCAGCAGCGTAGGTAGAGGGGGAAACACCATATATTTT.

This sequence joins TRBV10-3 and TRBJ1-4, with TRBD1 matching 7 bases. The CDR3 is made up of 15 amino acids. V trimming: 1 base; J trimming: 5 bases; junction bases outside the gene matches: 4. The germline V gene has CDR1 ENHRY and CDR2 SYGVKD. CDR3 coding DNA: TGTGCCATCAGTGAGTTGGGGACAGAGAATGAAAAACTGTTTTTT. Its translation: CAISELGTENEKLFF.

This clone has a handful of counts. The chain is built from TRBV9 and TRBJ2-7; D gene unclear. Trimming removed 0 bases at V and 3 bases at J, with 7 bases between. The CDR3 spans 13 residues. The V gene's germline CDR1 is SGDLS and CDR2 YYNGEE. CDR3 sequence reads: CASSVAQDYEQYF. In nucleotides, the CDR3 is TGTGCCAGCAGCGTAGCTCAGGACTACGAGCAGTACTTC.

This chain links TRBV2 with TRBJ1-4; 9 nucleotides line up with TRBD1. Germline V lookup: CDR1 SNHLY, CDR2 FYNNEI. This CDR3 contains 14 residues. V lost 8 bases to trimming and J lost 3 bases; unmatched junction nucleotides: 4. This chain's CDR3 is CASGWTGANEKLFF. CDR3 bases: TGTGCCAGCGGTTGGACAGGGGCTAATGAAAAACTGTTTTTT.